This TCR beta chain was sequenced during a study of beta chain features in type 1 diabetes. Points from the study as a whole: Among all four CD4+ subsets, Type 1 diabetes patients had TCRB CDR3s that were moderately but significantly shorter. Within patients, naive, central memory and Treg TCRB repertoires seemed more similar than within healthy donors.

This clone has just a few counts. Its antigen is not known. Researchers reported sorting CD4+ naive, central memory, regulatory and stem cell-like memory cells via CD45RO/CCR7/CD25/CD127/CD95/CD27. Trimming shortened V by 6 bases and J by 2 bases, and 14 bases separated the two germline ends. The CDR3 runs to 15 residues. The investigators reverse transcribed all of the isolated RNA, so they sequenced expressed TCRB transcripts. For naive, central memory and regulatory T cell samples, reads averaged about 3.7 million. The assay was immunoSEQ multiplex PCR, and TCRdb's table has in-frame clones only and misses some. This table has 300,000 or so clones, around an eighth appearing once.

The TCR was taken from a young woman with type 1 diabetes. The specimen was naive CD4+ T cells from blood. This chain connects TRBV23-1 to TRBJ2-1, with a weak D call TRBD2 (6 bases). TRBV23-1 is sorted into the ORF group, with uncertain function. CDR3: CASRPDYPAYNEQFF. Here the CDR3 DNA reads TGCGCCAGCAGACCGGACTATCCGGCCTACAATGAGCAGTTCTTC.